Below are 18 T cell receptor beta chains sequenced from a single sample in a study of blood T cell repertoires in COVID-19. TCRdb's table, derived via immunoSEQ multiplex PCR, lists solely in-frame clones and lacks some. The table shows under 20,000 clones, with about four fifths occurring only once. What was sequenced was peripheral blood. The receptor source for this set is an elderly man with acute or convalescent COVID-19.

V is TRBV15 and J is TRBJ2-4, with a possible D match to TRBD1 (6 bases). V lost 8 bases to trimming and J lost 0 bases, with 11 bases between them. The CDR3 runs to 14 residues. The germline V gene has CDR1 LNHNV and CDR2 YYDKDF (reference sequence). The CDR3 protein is CATGKQGAKNIQYF. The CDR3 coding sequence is TGTGCCACCGGAAAACAGGGAGCCAAAAACATTCAGTACTTC.

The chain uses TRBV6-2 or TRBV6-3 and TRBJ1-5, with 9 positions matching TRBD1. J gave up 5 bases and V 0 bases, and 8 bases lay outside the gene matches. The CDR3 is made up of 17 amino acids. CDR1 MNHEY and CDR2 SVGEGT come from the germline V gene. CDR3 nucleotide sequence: TGTGCCAGCAGTTACTCGAACCCCACAGGGGGCTATCAGCCCCAGCATTTT. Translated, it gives CASSYSNPTGGYQPQHF.

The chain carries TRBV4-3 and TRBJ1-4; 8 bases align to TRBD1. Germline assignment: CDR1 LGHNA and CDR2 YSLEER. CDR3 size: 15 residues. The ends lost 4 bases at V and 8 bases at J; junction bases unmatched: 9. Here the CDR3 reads CASSRTTGEKEKLFF. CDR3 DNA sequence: TGCGCCAGCAGCCGAACGACAGGGGAAAAGGAAAAACTGTTTTTT.

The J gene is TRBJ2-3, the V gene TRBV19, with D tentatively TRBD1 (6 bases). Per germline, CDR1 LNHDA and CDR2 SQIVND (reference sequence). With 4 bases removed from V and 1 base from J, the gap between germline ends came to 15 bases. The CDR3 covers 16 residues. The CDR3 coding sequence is TGTGCCAGTAGTACACAGGGCCCAGGAGGCACAGATACGCAGTATTTT. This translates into CASSTQGPGGTDTQYF. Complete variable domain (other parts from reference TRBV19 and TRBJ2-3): DGGITQSPKYLFRKEGQNVTLSCEQNLNHDAMYWYRQDPGQGLRLIYYSQIVNDFQKGDIAEGYSVSREKKESFPLTVTSAQKNPTAFYLCASSTQGPGGTDTQYFGPGTRLTVL.

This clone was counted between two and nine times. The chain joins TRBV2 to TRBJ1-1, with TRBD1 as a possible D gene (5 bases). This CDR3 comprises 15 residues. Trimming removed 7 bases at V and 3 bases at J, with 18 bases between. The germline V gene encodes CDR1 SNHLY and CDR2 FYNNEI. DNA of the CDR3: TGTGCCAGCATGATCGGTATGGGGCGTGACACTGAAGCTTTCTTT. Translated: CASMIGMGRDTEAFF.

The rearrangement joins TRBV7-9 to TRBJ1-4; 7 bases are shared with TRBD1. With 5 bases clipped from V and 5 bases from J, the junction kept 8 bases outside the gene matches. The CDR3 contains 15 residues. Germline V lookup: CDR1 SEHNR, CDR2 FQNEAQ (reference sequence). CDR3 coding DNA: TGTGCCAGCAGCAGACGGACAGGCGAGAATGAAAAACTGTTTTTT. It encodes CASSRRTGENEKLFF.

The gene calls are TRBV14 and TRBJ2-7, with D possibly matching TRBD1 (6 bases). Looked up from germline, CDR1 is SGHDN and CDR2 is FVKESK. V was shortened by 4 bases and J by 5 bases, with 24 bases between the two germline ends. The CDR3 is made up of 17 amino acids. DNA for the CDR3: TGTGCCAGCAGCCCCTATGGACCCAGGGGCTCGAAAAACGAGCAGTACTTC. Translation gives CASSPYGPRGSKNEQYF.

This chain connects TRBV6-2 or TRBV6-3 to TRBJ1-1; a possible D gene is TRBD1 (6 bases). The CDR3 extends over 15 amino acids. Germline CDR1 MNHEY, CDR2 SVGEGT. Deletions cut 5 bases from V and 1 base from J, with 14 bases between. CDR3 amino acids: CASSPTGYQNTEAFF. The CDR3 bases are TGTGCCAGCAGTCCCACAGGGTACCAGAACACTGAAGCTTTCTTT.

The CDR3 spells CASSERLAGQGDTQYF. DNA for the CDR3: TGTGCCAGCAGTGAGAGACTAGCGGGGCAGGGAGATACGCAGTATTTT. The rearrangement joins TRBV2 to TRBJ2-3; 11 bases match TRBD2. Germline CDR1 and CDR2: SNHLY and FYNNEI. The CDR3 contains 16 residues. Trimming took 3 bases from V and 5 from J; bases not matched to a gene: 7.

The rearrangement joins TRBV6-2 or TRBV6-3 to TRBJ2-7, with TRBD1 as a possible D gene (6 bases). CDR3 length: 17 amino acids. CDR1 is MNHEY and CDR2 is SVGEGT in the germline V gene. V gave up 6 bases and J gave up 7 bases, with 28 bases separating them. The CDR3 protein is CASSPHLGQFSLGEQYF. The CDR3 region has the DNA TGTGCCAGCAGCCCCCACCTCGGACAGTTTTCCCTGGGGGAGCAGTACTTC.

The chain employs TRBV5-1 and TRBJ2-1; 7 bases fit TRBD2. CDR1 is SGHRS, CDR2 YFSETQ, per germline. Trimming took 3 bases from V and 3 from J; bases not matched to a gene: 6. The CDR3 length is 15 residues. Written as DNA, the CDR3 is TGCGCCAGCAGCTCACTGGCGGGGGTCTACAATGAGCAGTTCTTC. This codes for CASSSLAGVYNEQFF.

CDR3 in DNA: TGTGCCAGCAGCTTGACTAGCGGGGTCTACAATGAGCAGTTCTTC. It translates to CASSLTSGVYNEQFF. The chain carries TRBV11-2 and TRBJ2-1; 11 nucleotides line up with TRBD2. Looked up from germline, CDR1 is SGHAT and CDR2 is FQNNGV. This CDR3 is 15 amino acids long. Germline trimming cut 3 bases from V and 3 bases from J; bases unmatched to any gene: 1. Drawing the rest from reference TRBV11-2 and TRBJ2-1, the complete variable domain is EAGVAQSPRYKIIEKRQSVAFWCNPISGHATLYWYQQILGQGPKLLIQFQNNGVVDDSQLPKDRFSAERLKGVDSTLKIQPAKLEDSAVYLCASSLTSGVYNEQFFGPGTRLTVL.

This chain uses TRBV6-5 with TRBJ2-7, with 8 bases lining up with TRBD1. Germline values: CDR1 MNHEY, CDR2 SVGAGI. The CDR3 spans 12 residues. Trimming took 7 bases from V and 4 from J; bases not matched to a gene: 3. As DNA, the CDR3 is TGTGCCAGCAAGGGACAGGCTTACGAGCAGTACTTC. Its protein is CASKGQAYEQYF.

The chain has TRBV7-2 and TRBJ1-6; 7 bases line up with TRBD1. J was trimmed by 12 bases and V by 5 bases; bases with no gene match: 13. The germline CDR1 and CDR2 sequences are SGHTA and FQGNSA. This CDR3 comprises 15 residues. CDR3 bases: TGTGCCAGCAGCGAGGGACAGCCGCAGCTCGAACCCCTCCACTTT. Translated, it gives CASSEGQPQLEPLHF.

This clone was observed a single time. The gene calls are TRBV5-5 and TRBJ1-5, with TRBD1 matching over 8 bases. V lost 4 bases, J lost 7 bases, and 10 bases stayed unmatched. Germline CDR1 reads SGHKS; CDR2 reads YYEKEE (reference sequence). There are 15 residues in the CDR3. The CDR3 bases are TGTGCCAGCAGCCGAACCGGGACAGGAATCCAGCCCCAGCATTTT. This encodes CASSRTGTGIQPQHF.

CDR3 residues: CSVTGQGNTEAFF. Here the CDR3 DNA reads TGCAGCGTGACGGGACAGGGGAACACTGAAGCTTTCTTT. The chain is built from TRBV29-1 and TRBJ1-1, with TRBD1 identical over 9 bases. Germline V CDR1 and CDR2: SQVTM, ANQGSEA. CDR3 length: 13 amino acids. V shed 6 bases and J 1 base; nucleotides not matched to a gene: 3.

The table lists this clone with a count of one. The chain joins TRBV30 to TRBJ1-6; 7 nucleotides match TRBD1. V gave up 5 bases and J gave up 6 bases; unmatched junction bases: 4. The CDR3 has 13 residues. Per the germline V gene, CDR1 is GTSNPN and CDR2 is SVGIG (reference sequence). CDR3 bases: TGTGCCTGGGCGGGACAGCTTAATTCACCCCTCCACTTT. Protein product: CAWAGQLNSPLHF. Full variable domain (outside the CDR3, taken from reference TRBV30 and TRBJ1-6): SQTIHQWPATLVQPVGSPLSLECTVEGTSNPNLYWYRQAAGRGLQLLFYSVGIGQISSEVPQNLSASRPQDRQFILSSKKLLLSDSGFYLCAWAGQLNSPLHFGNGTRLTVT.

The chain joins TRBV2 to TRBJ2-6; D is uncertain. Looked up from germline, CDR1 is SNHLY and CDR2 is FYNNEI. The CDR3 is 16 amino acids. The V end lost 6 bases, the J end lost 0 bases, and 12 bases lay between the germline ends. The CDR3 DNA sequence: TGTGCCAGCAGGGGCCAGTTGAGCTCTGGGGCCAACGTCCTGACTTTC. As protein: CASRGQLSSGANVLTF.